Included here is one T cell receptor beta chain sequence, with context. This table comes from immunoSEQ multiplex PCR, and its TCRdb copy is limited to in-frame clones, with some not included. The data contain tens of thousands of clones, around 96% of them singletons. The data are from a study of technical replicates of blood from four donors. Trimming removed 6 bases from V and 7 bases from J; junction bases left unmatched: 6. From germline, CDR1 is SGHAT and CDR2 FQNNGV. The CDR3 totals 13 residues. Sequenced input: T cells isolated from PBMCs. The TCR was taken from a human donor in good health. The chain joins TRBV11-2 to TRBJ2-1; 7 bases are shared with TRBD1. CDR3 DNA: TGTGCCAGCAGGAGGACAGGCGGGAATGAGCAGTTCTTC. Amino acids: CASRRTGGNEQFF.